These 15 T cell receptor beta chains share one sample of origin, sequenced in a study of shared clonotypes between healthy human individuals. The data were produced by immunoSEQ multiplex PCR, yet TCRdb's version contains in-frame clones alone and is incomplete. The sample carries about 980,000 clones, approximately 76% recorded once. The sequencing sample was made of memory CD4+ T cells sorted from blood. The subset: CD45RA-negative fraction. These receptors all stem from a man younger than 35 in good health.

The rearrangement uses TRBV5-8 and TRBJ2-2, with D possibly matching TRBD1 (6 bases). This CDR3 comprises 14 residues. V was clipped by 5 bases and J by 1 base, with 9 bases between them. CDR1 SGHTS and CDR2 YDEGEE come from the germline V gene. The CDR3: CASRKDRNTGELFF. The CDR3 nucleotides read TGTGCCAGCAGAAAGGACAGGAACACCGGGGAGCTGTTTTTT. Using reference TRBV5-8 and TRBJ2-2 for the parts outside the CDR3, the full variable domain is EAGVTQSPTHLIKTRGQQATLRCSPISGHTSVYWYQQALGLGLQFLLWYDEGEERNRGNFPPRFSGRQFPNYSSELNVNALELEDSALYLCASRKDRNTGELFFGEGSRLTVL.

The V call is TRBV18, the J call TRBJ2-3; D is unclear. The germline V gene encodes CDR1 KGHSH and CDR2 LQKENI. This CDR3 spans 14 amino acids. Trimming shortened V by 0 bases and J by 2 bases, and 6 bases separated the two germline ends. CDR3 sequence: CASSPPDHTDTQYF. The CDR3 nucleotides read TGTGCCAGCTCACCACCCGACCACACAGATACGCAGTATTTT.

This clone was counted a few times. This sample also contains other DNA sequences that code for the same CDR3. The rearrangement links TRBV30 to TRBJ2-2, with D perhaps matching TRBD2 (5 bases). The length of the CDR3 is 13 residues. The germline CDR1 and CDR2 sequences are GTSNPN and SVGIG (reference sequence). V shed 0 bases and J shed 5 bases, with 7 bases lying between them. This CDR3 reads CAWSVSGTGELFF. DNA for the CDR3: TGTGCCTGGAGTGTCTCGGGGACCGGGGAGCTGTTTTTT.

Of note for this clone: The sample has other DNA sequences that encode this CDR3 too. This CDR3 is CAWSRQGDSPLHF. CDR3 coding DNA: TGTGCCTGGAGTCGGCAAGGAGATTCACCCCTCCACTTT. The chain links TRBV30 to TRBJ1-6, with D hard to call. CDR1 GTSNPN and CDR2 SVGIG come from the germline V gene (reference sequence). V was clipped by 2 bases and J by 8 bases, with 10 bases between them. The CDR3 is 13 amino acids.

The chain is built from TRBV19 and TRBJ2-1; 9 bases align to TRBD2. The CDR3 is 15 residues long. After removal of 4 bases from V and 9 bases from J, the junction contained 10 bases not matched to a gene. CDR1 LNHDA and CDR2 SQIVND come from the germline V gene (reference sequence). The DNA for the CDR3 is TGTGCCAGTAGTAGGTTGGGTAGCGGGAGCGGTGAGCAGTTCTTC. Translated: CASSRLGSGSGEQFF.

This clone was found a few times. The CDR3 here is CASSFGMRGSNQPQHF. The CDR3 DNA follows: TGTGCCAGCAGTTTTGGGATGAGGGGTAGCAATCAGCCCCAGCATTTT. The rearrangement links TRBV28 to TRBJ1-5; D is perhaps TRBD1 (5 bases). The V end was cut by 3 bases, the J end by 0 bases, with 12 bases between. Germline loops: CDR1 MDHEN, CDR2 SYDVKM. The CDR3 contains 16 residues.

Concerning this clone itself: In the same sample, other DNA sequences code for this CDR3. This chain links TRBV30 with TRBJ2-5, with TRBD2 as a possible D gene (6 bases). The last part of the DNA fits TRBJ2-7 better; the J call may be wrong. This CDR3 is built from 15 residues. From germline, CDR1 is GTSNPN and CDR2 SVGIG (reference sequence). In nucleotides, the CDR3 is TGTGCCTGGAGTGGCCCCTCGGGACTTTCCTACGAGCAGTACTTC. Translating gives CAWSGPSGLSYEQYF.

This chain joins TRBV4-3 and TRBJ2-3, with TRBD1 matching 7 bases. The ends lost 0 bases at V and 2 bases at J; junction bases unmatched: 14. This CDR3 region has 19 residues. Germline lookup yields CDR1 LGHNA and CDR2 YSLEER. CDR3 bases: TGCGCCAGCAGCCAAGAGTATTTCTCCGGGACAGACTTCACAGATACGCAGTATTTT. Protein sequence: CASSQEYFSGTDFTDTQYF.

This clone was seen only once. The chain couples TRBV19 to TRBJ2-1; possibly TRBD2 for D (5 bases). V was shortened by 4 bases and J by 2 bases, with 15 bases between the two germline ends. Germline V gene data show CDR1 as LNHDA and CDR2 as SQIVND (reference sequence). This CDR3 is built from 16 residues. CDR3 DNA: TGTGCCAGTAGTACCTCCCGGACTCGCACCTACAATGAGCAGTTCTTC. Protein product: CASSTSRTRTYNEQFF.

This clone was seen once. The V call is TRBV25-1, the J call TRBJ2-7, with 8 bases identical to TRBD2. Germline-derived CDR1 and CDR2 are MGHDK and SYGVNS. This CDR3 spans 15 amino acids. V lost 6 bases to trimming and J lost 4 bases; unmatched junction nucleotides: 11. DNA of the CDR3: TGTGCCAGCAGCGCGACTCTCCGCGGGGGGTACGAGCAGTACTTC. As protein: CASSATLRGGYEQYF.

The genes are TRBV5-6 and TRBJ2-3; TRBD1 agrees at 7 bases. Looked up from germline, CDR1 is SGHDT and CDR2 is YYEEEE. The trim removed 3 bases at V and 5 bases at J, leaving 9 bases unmatched. The CDR3 has 15 amino acids. Here the CDR3 DNA reads TGTGCCAGCAGCTCTTTACAGGGGTCGAGAGATACGCAGTATTTT. It specifies CASSSLQGSRDTQYF.

The chain is built from TRBV6-5 and TRBJ2-7; no reliable D call. The V end was cut by 0 bases, the J end by 2 bases, with 14 bases between. The CDR3 totals 16 residues. Germline V gives CDR1 MNHEY, CDR2 SVGAGI. The CDR3 sequence is CASSYSDTYIPYEQYF. DNA for the CDR3: TGTGCCAGCAGTTACTCCGACACATACATCCCCTACGAGCAGTACTTC.

The chain employs TRBV5-1 and TRBJ2-7; 11 nucleotides agree with TRBD2. V lost 0 bases, J lost 3 bases, and 2 bases stayed unmatched. The CDR3 covers 15 residues. The germline CDR1 and CDR2 sequences are SGHRS and YFSETQ. CDR3 nucleotide sequence: TGCGCCAGCAGCTTGGGTCTAGCGGGGGGCTACGAGCAGTACTTC. Residues: CASSLGLAGGYEQYF.

A single count supports this clone. The rearrangement links TRBV5-1 to TRBJ2-5; D not certain. Trimming removed 4 bases from V and 2 bases from J, with 12 bases in between. CDR3 length equals 14 residues. Germline loops: CDR1 SGHRS, CDR2 YFSETQ. This CDR3 reads CASSPTLEQETQYF. In DNA, the CDR3 is TGCGCCAGCAGCCCGACCCTCGAGCAAGAGACCCAGTACTTC.

This clone was seen only a few times. V is TRBV5-1 and J is TRBJ2-2; perhaps TRBD2 as D (6 bases). Germline CDR1 SGHRS, CDR2 YFSETQ. V gave up 0 bases and J gave up 4 bases, with 13 bases separating them. The CDR3 loop spans 16 amino acids. This CDR3 is CASSLVAGRGTGELFF. CDR3 coding DNA: TGCGCCAGCAGCTTGGTTGCAGGGCGGGGCACCGGGGAGCTGTTTTTT.